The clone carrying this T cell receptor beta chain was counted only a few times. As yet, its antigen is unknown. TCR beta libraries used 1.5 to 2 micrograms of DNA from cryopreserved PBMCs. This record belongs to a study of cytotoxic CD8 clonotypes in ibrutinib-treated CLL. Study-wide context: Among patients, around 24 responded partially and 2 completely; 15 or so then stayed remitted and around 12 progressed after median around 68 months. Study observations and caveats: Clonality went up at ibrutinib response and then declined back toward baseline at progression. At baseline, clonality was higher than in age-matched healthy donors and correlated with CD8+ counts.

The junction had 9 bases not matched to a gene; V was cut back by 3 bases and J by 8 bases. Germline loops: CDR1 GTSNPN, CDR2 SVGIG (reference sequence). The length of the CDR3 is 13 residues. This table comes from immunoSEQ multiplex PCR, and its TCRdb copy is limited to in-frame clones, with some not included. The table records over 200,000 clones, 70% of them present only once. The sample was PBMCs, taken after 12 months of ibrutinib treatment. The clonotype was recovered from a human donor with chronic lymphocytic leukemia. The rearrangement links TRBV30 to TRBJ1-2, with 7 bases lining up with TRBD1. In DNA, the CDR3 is TGTGCCTGGAGGCGCGACAGGGTTGGCGGCTACACCTTC. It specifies CAWRRDRVGGYTF. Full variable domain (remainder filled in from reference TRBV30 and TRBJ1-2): SQTIHQWPATLVQPVGSPLSLECTVEGTSNPNLYWYRQAAGRGLQLLFYSVGIGQISSEVPQNLSASRPQDRQFILSSKKLLLSDSGFYLCAWRRDRVGGYTFGSGTRLTVV.